This TCR beta chain was identified in a study of T cell repertoires in ileal Crohn's disease (dated by TCRdb to the late 2010s). At the level of the whole study: Median disease duration was around 7.9 years, and 35% of patients were identified as active smokers at the time of surgery. About half of the patients received postoperative therapy: about eleven received thiopurines and roughly 17 received anti-TNF agents. A Rutgeerts score higher than i0 was the definition used for endoscopic postoperative recurrence. Every patient underwent surgery because of a complication, which was stricturing disease in roughly 60% of cases and penetrating disease in approximately 40%. The study was conducted in parallel with a multicentre cohort built to find predictors of early endoscopic recurrence after ileocolonic resection. TCR repertoire analysis was performed in 45 to 65 Crohn's disease patients drawn from a prospective multicentre cohort. A total of 170 or so mucosal samples from roughly 60 patients were sequenced, with samples obtained at several locations on the surgical specimen and at postoperative endoscopy.

To note about this clone: No cognate antigen has been identified for it. Nothing much larger sits one base from this clone, and base qualities are not available.

CDR1 and CDR2 (SGHTA, FQGNSA) derive from the germline V gene. The CDR3 runs 15 amino acids, cysteine and phenylalanine included. Solely the CDR3 DNA is kept, with 45 bases framed from the first base. V and J are trimmed by 5 bases and 1 base, and the gene matches miss 4 bases of the junction. Study-wide conclusions, independent of this receptor: Mucosal CD4 and CD8 T cells were sorted and sequenced only in a subgroup of patients, whose size was not stated. Higher percentages of high-frequency clones at the time of surgery were linked to endoscopic recurrence, and every patient with clonality above 26.8% (18/57) had recurrence. Compared with CD4 T cells, sorted CD8 T cells held more high-frequency clones, which suggests that the mucosal expansions were mostly CD8. Patients who were active smokers at surgery had a significantly higher proportion of clonal expansions than non-smokers (approximately 28% vs 17%, p=0.02).

Five hundred nanograms of biopsy DNA per sample were submitted for commercial TCRB immunosequencing. A two-step, amplification bias-controlled multiplex PCR was used by Adaptive Biotechnology to amplify CDR3 regions from genomic DNA. Primers for every V and J gene segment were used in the first PCR, and barcodes and Illumina adapters were added in the second PCR. CDR3 libraries were sequenced on an Illumina instrument. Regarding the original processing steps: The analysis drew on both the pipelines supplied by the vendor and custom analysis of the raw data in R/Bioconductor running R version 3.3.0. Clonality, which ranges from 0 to 1, was calculated as the inverse of the normalised Shannon entropy across all productive clones. High-frequency clones were defined as the repertoire share of the top 100 clones, retaining only clones passing a 95% confidence test. Overlap between samples was measured with the Morisita-Horn index, while repertoire diversity was measured with the Simpson index. The table was pulled from immuneACCESS by TCRdb, which kept in-frame rearrangements only. Such tables lose some clones; where checked, under half of the loss comes from unresolved V genes, and the rest has no known cause. That table is the source of V, J and clone size, and D and trimming were worked out from the DNA. This sample gives some 5,300 clones in total; about four fifths of them show up just once. The ten largest make up roughly 6.2% of the sample.

Adults with ileal or ileocolonic Crohn's disease for whom ileocolonic resection was indicated were considered eligible. Whole ileal mucosal biopsies were kept frozen at -80 degrees C prior to DNA extraction. A TRizol-based method was used to extract genomic DNA from the frozen whole biopsies, and the DNA was quantified with a NanoDrop 2000 spectrophotometer. Sequenced input: ileal tissue. This clonotype was obtained from an adult with Crohn's disease. This chain is built from TRBV7-2 and TRBJ2-2; 7 bases in between match TRBD1. The CDR3 is CASSDGTENTGELFF. In nucleotides, the sequence is TGTGCCAGCAGCGACGGGACAGAGAACACCGGGGAGCTGTTTTTT.